The 17 T cell receptor beta chains below were found in one sample sequenced in a study of response to subunit inactivated influenza vaccine. MiXCR, run by TCRdb on the RT-PCR reads, gives a single entry per CDR3 protein. The sample consists of approximately 530,000 distinct CDR3 sequences, under 9% of them appearing once. The sample here was PBMCs from blood, taken around 25 months after vaccination. These receptors were taken from a man aged 50-75 years who received an inactivated influenza vaccine.

As to this clonotype: A much larger clone differs by one base, so this may be a read error. The rearrangement joins TRBV21-1 to TRBJ1-1. TRBV21-1 is described as a pseudogene. There are 16 residues in the CDR3. Here the CDR3 DNA reads TGTGCCAGCAGCAAAGACCCGCCGGAGGGTAATACTGTAGCTTTCTTT. Amino acid sequence: CASSKDPPEGNTVAFF.

The chain uses TRBV9 and TRBJ2-2; the D is unclear. Germline V gene data show CDR1 as SGDLS and CDR2 as YYNGEE. The CDR3 is made up of 15 amino acids. V lost 4 bases to trimming and J lost 5 bases, with 15 bases between them. The CDR3 nucleotides are TGTGCCAGCAGCCCTCGCCCCGGTGGGACCGGGGAGCTGTTTTTT. Translation: CASSPRPGGTGELFF.

CDR3 sequence (DNA): TGTGCCAGCAGCCGTCTAGGGGGACAGGGGAACACCGGGGAGCTGTTTTTT. It translates to CASSRLGGQGNTGELFF. The V and J genes are TRBV7-2 and TRBJ2-2; TRBD1 matches 9 bases. Trimming removed 5 bases from V and 1 base from J; junction bases left unmatched: 8. This CDR3 region has 17 residues. Germline V lookup: CDR1 SGHTA, CDR2 FQGNSA.

This clonotype has only a few counts. The genes are TRBV28 and TRBJ2-5; D uncertain. Germline V lookup: CDR1 MDHEN, CDR2 SYDVKM. V lost 2 bases and J 3 bases, leaving 10 bases between the germline ends. CDR3 size: 14 residues. As DNA, the CDR3 is TGTGCCAGCAGTTTACTGTCATTAAAAGAGACCCAGTACTTC. The encoded protein is CASSLLSLKETQYF.

The chain couples TRBV2 to TRBJ2-1; 8 bases agree with TRBD1. Germline CDR1 SNHLY, CDR2 FYNNEI. V trimming: 8 bases; J trimming: 7 bases; junction bases outside the gene matches: 10. The CDR3 length is 14 residues. The CDR3 loop is CASEVDRAGNEQFF. The CDR3 coding sequence is TGTGCCAGCGAAGTGGACAGGGCTGGGAATGAGCAGTTCTTC. Full variable domain (remainder filled in from reference TRBV2 and TRBJ2-1): EPEVTQTPSHQVTQMGQEVILRCVPISNHLYFYWYRQILGQKVEFLVSFYNNEISEKSEIFDDQFSVERPDGSNFTLKIRSTKLEDSAMYFCASEVDRAGNEQFFGPGTRLTVL.

This clonotype appeared a few times. The gene calls are TRBV12-3 or TRBV12-4 and TRBJ2-2; 8 bases are shared with TRBD1. The CDR3 is made up of 13 amino acids. After removal of 4 bases from V and 8 bases from J, the junction contained 3 bases not matched to a gene. CDR3 sequence: CASSSRGRGELFF. For the CDR3, the DNA is TGTGCCAGCAGTTCCAGGGGGCGTGGGGAGCTGTTTTTT.

This clonotype was seen many times. The gene calls are TRBV12-3 or TRBV12-4 and TRBJ2-1; D remains unclear. This CDR3 spans 12 amino acids. Trimming stripped 2 bases from V and 9 bases from J, with 8 bases between. CDR3 coding DNA: TGTGCCAGCAGTTTATCGAACGGTGAGCAGTTCTTC. It yields the protein CASSLSNGEQFF.

This clonotype has at least ten counts. The V and J genes are TRBV7-2 and TRBJ1-3; D is perhaps TRBD1 (5 bases). Germline CDR1 is SGHTA and CDR2 is FQGNSA. V was pared by 0 bases and J by 3 bases, with 6 bases between. This CDR3 region has 14 residues. The DNA for the CDR3 is TGTGCCAGCAGCTTAGCAGGGGTTGGAAACACCATATATTTT. It encodes CASSLAGVGNTIYF.

This clonotype came up many times. This chain uses TRBV7-2 with TRBJ1-5; D is unresolved. Trimming removed 1 base from V and 7 bases from J, with 8 bases in between. This CDR3 region has 13 residues. Germline loops: CDR1 SGHTA, CDR2 FQGNSA. The DNA for the CDR3 is TGTGCCAGCAGCTTAGGAGGACGCCAGCCCCAGCATTTT. Amino acid sequence: CASSLGGRQPQHF.

This sequence joins TRBV7-8 and TRBJ1-4, with TRBD1 identical over 7 bases. The germline V gene encodes CDR1 SGHVS and CDR2 FQNEAQ. The CDR3 is made up of 14 amino acids. Unmatched junction bases numbered 6, after V lost 6 bases and J lost 5 bases. The CDR3 sequence is CASRPGTDNEKLFF. The CDR3 DNA reads TGTGCCAGCAGACCCGGGACAGACAATGAAAAACTGTTTTTT.

This clonotype was picked up many times. This sequence joins TRBV5-1 and TRBJ2-1, with D possibly TRBD2 on 6 matching bases. The CDR3 extends over 14 amino acids. From germline, CDR1 is SGHRS and CDR2 YFSETQ. V was cut by 9 bases and J by 3 bases, with 16 bases left in between. The chain's CDR3 is CATSTRGSYNEQFF. The DNA for the CDR3 is TGCGCCACCTCCACCCGGGGGAGCTACAATGAGCAGTTCTTC.

This rearrangement joins TRBV20-1 to TRBJ2-2, with 12 bases identical to TRBD2. Unmatched junction bases numbered 7, after V lost 5 bases and J lost 6 bases. The germline gives CDR1 DFQATT, CDR2 SNEGSKA (reference sequence). There are 15 residues in the CDR3. The CDR3 spells CSAHLAGGPPGELFF. The CDR3 nucleotides read TGCAGTGCTCATCTAGCGGGAGGGCCTCCCGGGGAGCTGTTTTTT.

This clonotype came up many times. The J gene is TRBJ1-4, the V gene TRBV10-3; unclear D gene. Germline CDR1 is ENHRY and CDR2 is SYGVKD. V was shortened by 6 bases and J by 7 bases, with 15 bases between the two germline ends. The CDR3 sequence is 14 residues long. The CDR3 protein is CAISRPEESEKLFF. The CDR3 coding sequence is TGTGCCATCAGCCGTCCCGAGGAGAGTGAAAAACTGTTTTTT.

This clonotype was observed many times. The chain uses TRBV5-1 and TRBJ2-1; 7 bases map to TRBD2. The germline CDR1 and CDR2 sequences are SGHRS and YFSETQ. The CDR3 has 15 residues. The trim removed 2 bases at V and 5 bases at J, leaving 7 bases unmatched. The CDR3: CASSLGTTVNNEQFF. Here the CDR3 DNA reads TGCGCCAGCAGCTTAGGGACTACCGTCAACAATGAGCAGTTCTTC.

Here the CDR3 DNA reads TGTGCCAGCAGCCAAGATGCCCAGGGGTATGGCTACACCTTC. It codes for CASSQDAQGYGYTF. V usage is TRBV4-2 and J usage is TRBJ1-2, with a weak D call TRBD1 (6 bases). The germline V gene has CDR1 LGHNA and CDR2 YNFKEQ. This CDR3 spans 14 amino acids. Deletions cut 0 bases from V and 5 bases from J, with 10 bases between.

This clonotype showed up many times. V usage is TRBV29-1 and J usage is TRBJ2-1; D perhaps matches TRBD2 (6 bases). Germline V CDR1 and CDR2: SQVTM, ANQGSEA. V lost 1 base to trimming and J lost 0 bases, with 19 bases between them. CDR3 length: 18 residues. CDR3 sequence reads: CSVEGYLWGESSYNEQFF. The CDR3 nucleotides are TGCAGCGTTGAAGGATACCTCTGGGGGGAAAGCTCCTACAATGAGCAGTTCTTC.

The chain has TRBV28 and TRBJ2-5, with D unresolved. Trimming removed 5 bases from V and 3 bases from J, with 10 bases in between. The CDR3 is 13 amino acids. Germline lookup yields CDR1 MDHEN and CDR2 SYDVKM. CDR3 coding DNA: TGTGCCAGCAGTCCCGACGTGGAAGAGACCCAGTACTTC. It codes for CASSPDVEETQYF.